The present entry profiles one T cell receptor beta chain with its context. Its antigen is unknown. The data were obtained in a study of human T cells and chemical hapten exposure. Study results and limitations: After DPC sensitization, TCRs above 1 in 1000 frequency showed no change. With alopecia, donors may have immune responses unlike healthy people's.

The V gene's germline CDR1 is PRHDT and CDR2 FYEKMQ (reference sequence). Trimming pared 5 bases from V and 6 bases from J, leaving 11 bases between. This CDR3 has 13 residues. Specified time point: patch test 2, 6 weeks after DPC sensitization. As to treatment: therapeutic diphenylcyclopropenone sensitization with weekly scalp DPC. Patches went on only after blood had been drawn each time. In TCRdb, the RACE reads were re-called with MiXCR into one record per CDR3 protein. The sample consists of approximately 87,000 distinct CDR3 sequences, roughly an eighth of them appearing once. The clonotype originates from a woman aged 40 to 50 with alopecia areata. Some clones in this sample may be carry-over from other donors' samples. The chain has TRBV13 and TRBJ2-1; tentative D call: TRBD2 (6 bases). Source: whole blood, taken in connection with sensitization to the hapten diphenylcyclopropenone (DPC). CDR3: CASSPGLTNEQFF. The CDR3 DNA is TGTGCCAGCAGCCCGGGACTTACCAATGAGCAGTTCTTC.